Sequencing of this T cell receptor beta chain was carried out in a study of radiotherapy plus CTLA-4 blockade in lung cancer. Only a few counts were recorded for this clone. Its antigen is as yet unknown. This CDR3 has 15 amino acids. Germline loops: CDR1 LGHNT, CDR2 FRNRAP. V was clipped by 5 bases and J by 4 bases; unmatched bases: 8. Study-wide results and caveats: In blood, tumor-derived TCR clones expanded after radiotherapy plus ipilimumab.

This table comes from immunoSEQ multiplex PCR, and its TCRdb copy is limited to in-frame clones, with some not included. The table records about 110,000 clones, more than 75% of them present only once. The sample consisted of peripheral blood, taken from a patient treated with radiotherapy plus ipilimumab. The source is a human donor with non-small cell lung cancer that progressed on radiotherapy plus ipilimumab. Some clones in this sample may be carry-over from other donors' samples. This sequence joins TRBV12-5 and TRBJ2-3; 8 bases line up with TRBD2. CDR3 sequence (DNA): TGTGCTAGTGGTCCCTCCGGGGGGGCCGCAGATACGCAGTATTTT. The encoded protein is CASGPSGGAADTQYF.